A single sample is the source of the 27 T cell receptor beta chains below, sequenced in a study of CD8 T cells in Susac syndrome. The RNA input was about 0.5 to 1 ug, and it was reverse transcribed with random hexamers. TCRdb re-called the immunoSEQ multiplex PCR reads with MiXCR, one entry per CDR3 protein. This sample has about 76,000 distinct CDR3 sequences; 85% to 95% occur once, and the top ten carry less than 0.55%. What was sequenced was CD8+ T cells from PBMCs. All receptors derive from a human donor with Susac syndrome.

This clonotype came up once. The V and J genes are TRBV6-5 and TRBJ2-5; maybe TRBD2 (5 bases). Trimming left V 2 bases short and J 4 bases short, with 17 bases between. The CDR3 spans 16 residues. The germline V gene has CDR1 MNHEY and CDR2 SVGAGI. The CDR3 bases are TGTGCCAGCAGTTACCGGGCTAGCAGTTTAGGAGAGACCCAGTACTTC. Amino acids: CASSYRASSLGETQYF.

The CDR3 loop reads CASSTTEHEQYF. The DNA for the CDR3 is TGTGCCAGCAGTACTACAGAGCACGAGCAGTACTTC. The V gene is TRBV6-2 or TRBV6-3, the J gene TRBJ2-7; no definite D call. The CDR3 consists of 12 residues. Germline V gene data show CDR1 as MNHEY and CDR2 as SVGEGT. V was pared by 5 bases and J by 5 bases, with 10 bases between.

V is TRBV28 and J is TRBJ2-5; D perhaps matches TRBD2 (6 bases). The V end was cut by 4 bases, the J end by 3 bases, with 18 bases between. The CDR3 contains 16 residues. The germline CDR1 and CDR2 sequences are MDHEN and SYDVKM. The CDR3 DNA sequence: TGTGCCAGCAGTTCGTACACCGGGAGCCAGGAAGAGACCCAGTACTTC. The encoded protein is CASSSYTGSQEETQYF.

The V call is TRBV20-1, the J call TRBJ2-7; 8 nucleotides align to TRBD2. Germline CDR1 DFQATT, CDR2 SNEGSKA (reference sequence). There are 13 residues in the CDR3. With V trimmed by 2 bases and J by 3 bases, 3 bases remained unmatched. The CDR3: CSARKAGVYEQYF. DNA of the CDR3: TGCAGTGCTAGAAAAGCGGGAGTCTACGAGCAGTACTTC.

This chain links TRBV9 with TRBJ1-3; D might be TRBD1 (5 bases). Trimming cost V 3 bases and J 3 bases, with 10 bases left between them. The CDR3 extends over 14 amino acids. From germline, CDR1 is SGDLS and CDR2 YYNGEE. CDR3 residues: CASSAGTDGNTIYF. For the CDR3, the DNA is TGTGCCAGCAGCGCCGGGACGGATGGAAACACCATATATTTT.

This chain uses TRBV7-9 with TRBJ1-1, with unresolved D. Germline V gene lookup returns CDR1 SEHNR and CDR2 FQNEAQ (reference sequence). The CDR3 length is 14 residues. V gave up 3 bases and J gave up 2 bases, with 10 bases separating them. CDR3 bases: TGTGCCAGCAGCTTTCGAGCGGGAAACACTGAAGCTTTCTTT. It specifies CASSFRAGNTEAFF.

J is TRBJ1-5 and V is TRBV19, with a weak D call TRBD1 (6 bases). The CDR3 has 15 residues. The germline gives CDR1 LNHDA, CDR2 SQIVND (reference sequence). The V end lost 4 bases, the J end lost 3 bases, and 13 bases lay between the germline ends. CDR3 sequence: CASSTWTDPNQPQHF. CDR3 bases: TGTGCCAGTAGTACCTGGACAGATCCCAATCAGCCCCAGCATTTT.

This rearrangement joins TRBV5-4 to TRBJ2-3, with 13 bases that match TRBD2. The CDR3 is 15 amino acids. Germline V CDR1 and CDR2: SGHNT, YYREEE (reference sequence). The ends lost 3 bases at V and 5 bases at J; junction bases unmatched: 3. The chain's CDR3 is CASSSRTSGGDTQYF. The CDR3 DNA sequence: TGTGCCAGCAGCTCCCGGACTAGCGGGGGAGATACGCAGTATTTT.

This clonotype was counted a single time. This sequence joins TRBV20-1 and TRBJ1-4; D is ambiguous. The CDR3 has 13 amino acids. Germline V gene data show CDR1 as DFQATT and CDR2 as SNEGSKA (reference sequence). The V gene lost 0 bases and the J gene lost 8 bases, with 10 bases spanning the gap. This chain's CDR3 is CSARDLEGEKLFF. The DNA of the CDR3 is TGCAGTGCTAGAGATCTTGAAGGCGAAAAACTGTTTTTT.

The J gene is TRBJ2-1, the V gene TRBV10-2, with TRBD2 matching 7 bases. The V gene's germline CDR1 is WSHSY and CDR2 SAAADI. This CDR3 comprises 14 residues. The trim removed 6 bases at V and 5 bases at J, leaving 7 bases unmatched. The chain's CDR3 is CASRVGGINNEQFF. As DNA, the CDR3 is TGCGCCAGCAGAGTGGGAGGGATAAACAATGAGCAGTTCTTC.

The CDR3 DNA sequence: TGCAGCGTTGAAGATTTCCCACCTGGGGCTTTCTTT. Its protein product is CSVEDFPPGAFF. The chain has TRBV29-1 and TRBJ1-1, with D unclear. From germline, CDR1 is SQVTM and CDR2 ANQGSEA. This CDR3 comprises 12 residues. V lost 0 bases to trimming and J lost 11 bases, with 13 bases between them. Drawing the rest from reference TRBV29-1 and TRBJ1-1, the complete variable domain is SAVISQKPSRDICQRGTSLTIQCQVDSQVTMMFWYRQQPGQSLTLIATANQGSEATYESGFVIDKFPISRPNLTFSTLTVSNMSPEDSSIYLCSVEDFPPGAFFGQGTRLTVV.

The chain uses TRBV27 and TRBJ2-6; perhaps TRBD2 as D (5 bases). The CDR3 extends over 14 amino acids. In germline, CDR1 is MNHEY, CDR2 SMNVEV (reference sequence). The V end was cut by 4 bases, the J end by 4 bases, with 8 bases between. The CDR3 reads CASSSPGGANVLTF. The CDR3 bases are TGTGCCAGCAGTTCCCCGGGAGGGGCCAACGTCCTGACTTTC.

This sequence joins TRBV2 and TRBJ2-7; possibly TRBD1 for D (5 bases). Between the trimmed V and J ends, which lost 6 bases and 5 bases, there was a span of 17 bases. The CDR3 is made up of 14 amino acids. Germline V gives CDR1 SNHLY, CDR2 FYNNEI. The CDR3 region is CASRPDSAPDEQYF. The CDR3 region has the DNA TGTGCCAGCAGGCCTGACAGTGCACCTGACGAGCAGTACTTC.

The chain uses TRBV29-1 and TRBJ2-2, with 9 bases fitting TRBD1. Per the germline V gene, CDR1 is SQVTM and CDR2 is ANQGSEA. Losses at the gene ends were 5 bases for V and 7 bases for J; bases not matched to a gene: 2. The CDR3 is 12 amino acids. For the CDR3, the DNA is TGCAGCGTTAGACAGGGGGACGGGGAGCTGTTTTTT. Translating gives CSVRQGDGELFF.

V gene TRBV4-2 combines with J gene TRBJ2-3; no definite D call. The CDR3 is 14 residues long. Trimming left V 1 base short and J 2 bases short, with 7 bases between. CDR1 is LGHNA and CDR2 is YNFKEQ in the germline V gene. The CDR3 nucleotides are TGTGCCAGCAGCCAAGCCGACAACACAGATACGCAGTATTTT. Translation gives CASSQADNTDTQYF.

The genes are TRBV5-4 and TRBJ2-3; TRBD2 matches at 14 bases. This CDR3 is 17 amino acids long. V lost 3 bases, J lost 3 bases, and 6 bases stayed unmatched. Germline V CDR1 and CDR2: SGHNT, YYREEE (reference sequence). The CDR3 nucleotides read TGTGCCAGCAGCTCCCGACTAGCGGGAGGGGGGACAGATACGCAGTATTTT. It translates to CASSSRLAGGGTDTQYF. Full variable domain (remainder filled in from reference TRBV5-4 and TRBJ2-3): ETGVTQSPTHLIKTRGQQVTLRCSSQSGHNTVSWYQQALGQGPQFIFQYYREEENGRGNFPPRFSGLQFPNYSSELNVNALELDDSALYLCASSSRLAGGGTDTQYFGPGTRLTVL.

The chain couples TRBV29-1 to TRBJ2-1; D is possibly TRBD2 (5 bases). Germline-derived CDR1 and CDR2 are SQVTM and ANQGSEA. The CDR3 is made up of 10 amino acids. Between the trimmed V and J ends, which lost 7 bases and 10 bases, there was a span of 11 bases. CDR3 DNA: TGCAGCGCCATACAGCGGGAGCAGTTCTTC. Translation gives CSAIQREQFF.

The chain recombines TRBV7-2 with TRBJ2-3; possible D gene TRBD1, 5 bases. Trimming removed 1 base from V and 6 bases from J, with 14 bases in between. This CDR3 comprises 15 residues. The V gene's germline CDR1 is SGHTA and CDR2 FQGNSA. The CDR3 DNA is TGTGCCAGCAGCTTAGTGTCTCAGGGATCCGATACGCAGTATTTT. Amino acid sequence: CASSLVSQGSDTQYF. Variable domain in full (rest from reference TRBV7-2 and TRBJ2-3): GAGVSQSPSNKVTEKGKDVELRCDPISGHTALYWYRQSLGQGLEFLIYFQGNSAPDKSGLPSDRFSAERTGGSVSTLTIQRTQQEDSAVYLCASSLVSQGSDTQYFGPGTRLTVL.

Here the CDR3 DNA reads TGTGCCAGCAGTTTCGACTACCAACAGAGCTCCTACAATGAGCAGTTCTTC. Protein sequence: CASSFDYQQSSYNEQFF. This sequence joins TRBV27 and TRBJ2-1, with a tentative D call TRBD2 (5 bases). Germline assignment: CDR1 MNHEY and CDR2 SMNVEV (reference sequence). The CDR3 is 17 amino acids. V lost 3 bases to trimming and J lost 0 bases, with 15 bases between them.

This rearrangement joins TRBV6-6 to TRBJ1-2; D remains ambiguous. This CDR3 is built from 14 residues. The V end lost 4 bases, the J end lost 5 bases, and 14 bases lay between the germline ends. Germline assignment: CDR1 MNHNY and CDR2 SVGAGI (reference sequence). This chain's CDR3 is CASSFRDRAYGYTF. The CDR3 DNA sequence: TGTGCCAGCAGTTTTCGCGACCGCGCTTATGGCTACACCTTC.

The chain has TRBV14 and TRBJ2-3, with unresolved D. The CDR3 runs 13 residues. CDR1 and CDR2 from the germline V gene are SGHDN and FVKESK. V gave up 0 bases and J gave up 4 bases, with 5 bases separating them. The CDR3 coding sequence is TGTGCCAGCAGCCAAGATCGACCAGATACGCAGTATTTT. It is translated as CASSQDRPDTQYF.

This clonotype has just a few counts. The chain is built from TRBV6-2 or TRBV6-3 and TRBJ2-1, with 8 positions matching TRBD2. The CDR3 sequence is 15 residues long. Germline trimming cut 10 bases from V and 8 bases from J; bases unmatched to any gene: 16. Germline V gene data show CDR1 as MNHEY and CDR2 as SVGEGT. The CDR3 DNA sequence: TGTGCCACCCGAACCACCGGGACTAGTCGCTATGAGCAGTTCTTC. Its protein product is CATRTTGTSRYEQFF.

The rearrangement links TRBV6-2 or TRBV6-3 to TRBJ1-5; 10 bases match TRBD1. The CDR3 runs 14 residues. J gave up 7 bases and V 6 bases, and 6 bases lay outside the gene matches. CDR1 and CDR2 (germline): MNHEY, SVGEGT. As DNA, the CDR3 is TGTGCCAGCAGCCGTGGGACAGGGGTACAGCCCCAGCATTTT. As protein: CASSRGTGVQPQHF.

V and J are TRBV19 and TRBJ2-2; D possibly corresponds to TRBD2 (6 bases). The CDR3 length is 15 residues. The V end lost 2 bases, the J end lost 3 bases, and 10 bases lay between the germline ends. Germline lookup yields CDR1 LNHDA and CDR2 SQIVND (reference sequence). DNA for the CDR3: TGTGCCAGTAGTATACCTGCGGGGTACACCGGGGAGCTGTTTTTT. Translation: CASSIPAGYTGELFF. Variable domain in full (rest from reference TRBV19 and TRBJ2-2): DGGITQSPKYLFRKEGQNVTLSCEQNLNHDAMYWYRQDPGQGLRLIYYSQIVNDFQKGDIAEGYSVSREKKESFPLTVTSAQKNPTAFYLCASSIPAGYTGELFFGEGSRLTVL.

The chain carries TRBV12-5 and TRBJ2-7, with D unresolved. Germline CDR1 and CDR2: LGHNT and FRNRAP. The CDR3 runs 12 residues. The V gene lost 1 base and the J gene lost 3 bases, with 4 bases spanning the gap. CDR3 sequence reads: CASGLGYYEQYF. Here the CDR3 DNA reads TGTGCTAGTGGTTTGGGCTACTACGAGCAGTACTTC.

The genes are TRBV29-1 and TRBJ1-5; D unresolved. The CDR3 spans 16 residues. Trimming removed 1 base at V and 4 bases at J, with 17 bases between. Germline CDR1 SQVTM, CDR2 ANQGSEA. DNA for the CDR3: TGCAGCGTTGAAGTTGAACGAGGGAGGTGGAATCAGCCCCAGCATTTT. It codes for CSVEVERGRWNQPQHF.

V and J are TRBV18 and TRBJ1-2; D is possibly TRBD1 (5 bases). The germline CDR1 and CDR2 sequences are KGHSH and LQKENI. V was trimmed by 6 bases and J by 3 bases, leaving 11 bases between them. This CDR3 comprises 13 residues. The CDR3: CASSRDRDYGYTF. CDR3 coding DNA: TGTGCCAGCTCCCGGGACCGGGACTATGGCTACACCTTC.